This T cell receptor beta chain appears in the sequencing data of a study of blood T cell repertoires in COVID-19. On the study more broadly: PBMCs, B-cell-depleted T cells, or T cells provided the cDNA or gDNA that made up the material.

Per the authors' pipeline: How many nucleated cells were present was estimated from reference gene primer amplification. Repertoires were generated with immunoSEQ multiplex PCR, while TCRdb's copy carries only in-frame clones and drops some. Clone size and V and J calls were adopted from that table, with D and trimming inferred from the DNA. Among 200,000 to 250,000 clones listed, 80% were seen once. Participants' own reports of clinical history determined their cohort assignment. Germline assignment: CDR1 LNHNV and CDR2 YYDKDF (reference sequence). The CDR3 runs 14 residues. Deletions cut 5 bases from V and 4 bases from J, with 12 bases between.

Material for sequencing was PBMCs or T cells enriched from blood (not recorded which). The clonotype originates from a man aged 25 to 40 with acute COVID-19. The rearrangement links TRBV15 to TRBJ1-5; possibly TRBD1 for D (5 bases). CDR3 in DNA: TGTGCCACCAGCCGACAGAAGGATAATCAGCCCCAGCATTTT. It codes for CATSRQKDNQPQHF.